Below, 7 T cell receptor beta chains from the same sample are listed, as sequenced in a study of blood T cell repertoires in COVID-19. The data were produced by immunoSEQ multiplex PCR, yet TCRdb's version contains in-frame clones alone and is incomplete. The sample carries a few hundred thousand clones, about 90% recorded once. Sequencing was done on a sample of peripheral blood. The source of these receptors is a woman aged 40-49 years with acute or convalescent COVID-19.

V usage is TRBV11-2 and J usage is TRBJ1-2, with D possibly TRBD1 on 6 matching bases. CDR1 is SGHAT and CDR2 is FQNNGV in the germline V gene. The CDR3 length is 13 residues. Trimming cost V 4 bases and J 8 bases, with 14 bases left between them. Here the CDR3 DNA reads TGTGCCAGCAGCTCAACCAGGGGAAACGGCTACACCTTC. Translation gives CASSSTRGNGYTF. The entire variable domain, with the rest obtained from reference TRBV11-2 and TRBJ1-2, is as follows: EAGVAQSPRYKIIEKRQSVAFWCNPISGHATLYWYQQILGQGPKLLIQFQNNGVVDDSQLPKDRFSAERLKGVDSTLKIQPAKLEDSAVYLCASSSTRGNGYTFGSGTRLTVV.

The chain employs TRBV9 and TRBJ2-1, with 9 bases that match TRBD2. J gave up 9 bases and V 0 bases, and 16 bases lay outside the gene matches. The CDR3 sequence is 18 residues long. From germline, CDR1 is SGDLS and CDR2 YYNGEE. The CDR3, as DNA: TGTGCCAGCAGCGTAGCCCTGCCTTTCGCGGGGGGGCCGATTGAGCAGTTCTTC. It translates to CASSVALPFAGGPIEQFF.

The rearrangement links TRBV27 to TRBJ2-3; possible D gene TRBD2, 7 bases. The V end was cut by 4 bases, the J end by 2 bases, with 19 bases between. Germline V CDR1 and CDR2: MNHEY, SMNVEV (reference sequence). This CDR3 spans 17 amino acids. Written as DNA, the CDR3 is TGTGCCAGCAGTTCCCCGATGGCGCGGGGGCACACAGATACGCAGTATTTT. Encoded protein: CASSSPMARGHTDTQYF.

This clone was counted a single time. This sequence joins TRBV24-1 and TRBJ2-2; D uncertain. This CDR3 has 14 residues. Germline CDR1 reads KGHDR; CDR2 reads SFDVKD. Trimming stripped 2 bases from V and 2 bases from J, with 5 bases between. CDR3 residues: CATSDSRNTGELFF. CDR3 DNA sequence: TGTGCCACCAGTGATTCCCGTAACACCGGGGAGCTGTTTTTT.

CDR3: CASSVDTGRGTDTQYF. The CDR3 region has the DNA TGTGCCAGCAGTGTCGACACAGGGAGGGGGACAGATACGCAGTATTTT. The chain combines TRBV2 with TRBJ2-3; tentative D call: TRBD2 (7 bases). Germline loops: CDR1 SNHLY, CDR2 FYNNEI. The CDR3 loop spans 16 amino acids. Trimming left V 4 bases short and J 3 bases short, with 17 bases between.

The chain uses TRBV9 and TRBJ1-2, with a possible D match to TRBD1 (5 bases). This CDR3 has 13 amino acids. Trimming took 4 bases from V and 1 from J, leaving 8 bases between them. Germline lookup yields CDR1 SGDLS and CDR2 YYNGEE. CDR3 nucleotides: TGTGCCAGCAGCTTTCAGGGTAACTATGGCTACACCTTC. Its translation is CASSFQGNYGYTF.

V gene TRBV2 combines with J gene TRBJ2-3; 7 nucleotides align to TRBD2. This CDR3 contains 15 residues. Germline V lookup: CDR1 SNHLY, CDR2 FYNNEI. The trim removed 8 bases at V and 5 bases at J, leaving 13 bases unmatched. For the CDR3, the DNA is TGTGCCAGCCCCCCGGGTCCGTCGGGAGGAGATACGCAGTATTTT. Protein product: CASPPGPSGGDTQYF.